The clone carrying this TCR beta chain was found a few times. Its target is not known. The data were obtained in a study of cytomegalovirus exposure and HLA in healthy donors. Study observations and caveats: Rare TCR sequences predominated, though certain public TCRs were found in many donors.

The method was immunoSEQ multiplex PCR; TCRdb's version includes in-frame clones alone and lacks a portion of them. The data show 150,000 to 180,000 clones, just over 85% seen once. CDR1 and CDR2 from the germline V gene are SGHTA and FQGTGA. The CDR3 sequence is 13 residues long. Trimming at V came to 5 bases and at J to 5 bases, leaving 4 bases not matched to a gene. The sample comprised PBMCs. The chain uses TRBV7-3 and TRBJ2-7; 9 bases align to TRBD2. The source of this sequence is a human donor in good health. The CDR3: CASSAGGSDEQYF. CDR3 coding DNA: TGTGCCAGCAGCGCGGGAGGGTCTGACGAGCAGTACTTC.